This TCR beta chain was documented in a study of blood T cell repertoires in COVID-19 (TCRdb year 2020). The study in broad terms: Samples from collaborators originated in the United States, Italy and Spain and spanned both the acute and convalescent phases of COVID-19. The prospective study material was composed of cDNA or gDNA derived from T cells, B-cell-depleted T cells, or PBMCs. Subjects who had been exposed to COVID-19, were actively infected with it, or had recovered from it provided the deeply sampled blood TCRbeta repertoires that made up the dataset. A freely available public database, intended as a resource for researchers studying the immune response to SARS-CoV-2, is where the repertoires were released. The samples were drawn from two sources: the first 160 participants of the ongoing ImmuneRACE study, and 950 to 1,500 subjects contributed by 6 global collaborators. A de-identified subject ID, COVID-19 status, age in years and sex were almost always included in the sample metadata. Where HLA class I and class II types were available, the types were taken from metadata supplied by the sample provider, not from assay-based typing.

The CDR3 spans 12 residues, from the cysteine through the phenylalanine. Of all the DNA, just the CDR3 is kept, 36 bases in frame from base 1. V was cut back by 3 bases and J by 8 bases, leaving a gap of 9 bases between them. As encoded in the germline V gene (reference sequence), CDR1 is LNHDA while CDR2 is SQIVND. TCRbeta CDR3 regions were amplified from genomic DNA using the immunoSEQ Assay, a bias-controlled multiplex PCR. As for the authors' bioinformatics: Nucleated cell counts per sample were estimated from amplification of reference gene primers within the assay. To quantify the absolute abundance of each unique TCRbeta CDR3 rearrangement, sequence reads were collapsed and filtered. For each sample, productive Simpson clonality was calculated by taking the square root of Simpson's diversity index across productive rearrangements. As stored in TCRdb, this immuneACCESS dataset retains in-frame rearrangements with V and J assigned. A fraction of the clones does not appear; measured against another copy, unresolved V genes explain less than half of the discrepancy, and the remainder lacks a known reason. From that table come the V and J calls and clone size; the DNA was used to work out D and trimming. This sample gives about 150,000 clones in total; more than 75% of them show up just once. Around 4.4% of the sample comes from the top ten.

Collaborating institutions collected whole blood in K2EDTA tubes following their own protocols. For TCRbeta analysis, collaborators shipped samples in one of three forms: frozen whole blood, isolated PBMCs, or DNA extracted from either of those sample types. Concerning this clone itself: The specificity of this receptor is unknown. No base quality information exists; no much larger clone differs at one position.

What the authors observed across the whole study: The amount of clinical and demographic metadata varied by source and participant and was provided uncurated.

The receptor was derived from a man between 60 and 75 years old with acute or convalescent COVID-19. Sequenced: peripheral blood. Recombination joined TRBV19 with TRBJ2-3; a confident D gene designation cannot be given. CDR3 loop: CASSIGPATQYF. In nucleotide form, the sequence is TGTGCCAGTAGTATTGGGCCAGCTACGCAGTATTTT. The entire variable domain, with the stretches around the CDR3 drawn from the reference TRBV19 and TRBJ2-3 proteins, is DGGITQSPKYLFRKEGQNVTLSCEQNLNHDAMYWYRQDPGQGLRLIYYSQIVNDFQKGDIAEGYSVSREKKESFPLTVTSAQKNPTAFYLCASSIGPATQYFGPGTRLTVL.